This entry lists 17 T cell receptor beta chains sequenced from one sample in a study of CXCR3-negative and CXCR3-positive naive CD8 T cells. Study-wide points: More hydrophobic TRB CDR3s occurred in CXCR3-positive than in CXCR3-negative naive cells.

UMI-labeled 5' RACE TRB cDNA libraries were prepared from the cells. Reanalyzing the 5' RACE reads, TCRdb keeps one entry per CDR3 protein, without DNA. The sample yields more than 75,000 distinct CDR3 sequences, of which the top ten take up 0.55% to 0.8%. Their specific antigens are unknown. The sample consisted of naive CXCR3+ CD8+ T cells from blood. Subset meaning: CD45RO-CCR7+CD27+CD95- naive CD8+ T cells expressing CXCR3 (TNR3+). The receptors come from a human donor in good health. Some clones in this sample may be carry-over from other donors' samples.

The rearrangement uses TRBV27 and TRBJ1-6. Germline-derived CDR1 and CDR2 are MNHEY and SMNVEV (reference sequence). This CDR3 has 13 amino acids. The CDR3 region is CASLGRYNSPLHF.

V is TRBV9 and J is TRBJ1-2. The CDR3 length is 15 residues. Germline CDR1 SGDLS, CDR2 YYNGEE. CDR3 amino acids: CASSVDNHGSYGYTF.

This rearrangement joins TRBV4-1 to TRBJ2-2; no DNA is available, so the TRBD1 call from TCRdb remains unchecked. The CDR3 totals 16 residues. CDR1 is MGHRA and CDR2 is YSYEKL in the germline V gene. Here the CDR3 reads CASSQGPGGDTGELFF.

The J gene is TRBJ2-7, the V gene TRBV7-9. The germline gives CDR1 SEHNR, CDR2 FQNEAQ (reference sequence). CDR3 length: 13 amino acids. CDR3 sequence: CASSHAFPYEQYF.

The chain recombines TRBV28 with TRBJ2-7. Germline CDR1 reads MDHEN; CDR2 reads SYDVKM. The CDR3 covers 13 residues. The CDR3 here is CASSSPPGDEQYF. Variable domain in full (rest from reference TRBV28 and TRBJ2-7): DVKVTQSSRYLVKRTGEKVFLECVQDMDHENMFWYRQDPGLGLRLIYFSYDVKMKEKGDIPEGYSVSREKKERFSLILESASTNQTSMYLCASSSPPGDEQYFGPGTRLTVT.

V gene TRBV7-9 combines with J gene TRBJ2-5; TCRdb's D gene call, TRBD2, goes unchecked for lack of DNA. The CDR3 is made up of 15 amino acids. Germline-derived CDR1 and CDR2 are SEHNR and FQNEAQ (reference sequence). CDR3 sequence reads: CASVQLWRGQETQYF.

The chain combines TRBV7-9 with TRBJ2-5; the TCRdb call, TRBD1, lacks DNA for checking. CDR3 length equals 20 residues. The germline gives CDR1 SEHNR, CDR2 FQNEAQ (reference sequence). The CDR3 sequence is CASSFSTGGRPRDFSETQYF.

J is TRBJ2-7 and V is TRBV20-1; TCRdb's D call of TRBD1 is untestable without DNA. This CDR3 region has 14 residues. The germline CDR1 and CDR2 sequences are DFQATT and SNEGSKA (reference sequence). The CDR3 is CSASPGTNSYEQYF.

The V and J genes are TRBV28 and TRBJ2-1; the D call from TCRdb, TRBD2, cannot be confirmed without DNA. Germline CDR1 MDHEN, CDR2 SYDVKM. The length of the CDR3 is 15 residues. CDR3 loop: CASSTGLNSYNEQFF.

The chain links TRBV15 to TRBJ2-1; TCRdb selects TRBD2, and the lack of DNA leaves this call unchecked. CDR3 length: 16 amino acids. Germline CDR1 reads LNHNV; CDR2 reads YYDKDF (reference sequence). CDR3 residues: CATSLAGLISYNEQFF. Together with reference TRBV15 and TRBJ2-1, the CDR3 gives the full variable domain: DAMVIQNPRYQVTQFGKPVTLSCSQTLNHNVMYWYQQKSSQAPKLLFHYYDKDFNNEADTPDNFQSRRPNTSFCFLDIRSPGLGDTAMYLCATSLAGLISYNEQFFGPGTRLTVL.

This rearrangement joins TRBV20-1 to TRBJ2-3. The CDR3 runs to 13 residues. Germline CDR1 reads DFQATT; CDR2 reads SNEGSKA (reference sequence). The CDR3 here is CSARDDSVDTQYF.

The V gene is TRBV6-5, the J gene TRBJ2-7; TCRdb reports TRBD1, a call that lacks DNA to check it against. Germline V gives CDR1 MNHEY, CDR2 SVGAGI. CDR3 size: 17 residues. CDR3 region: CASSYLPKGDFSYEQYF.

The V call is TRBV5-1, the J call TRBJ1-1. The CDR3 is 14 amino acids. Per the germline V gene, CDR1 is SGHRS and CDR2 is YFSETQ. The CDR3 sequence is CASSFRGLNTEAFF.

This rearrangement joins TRBV7-2 to TRBJ2-5; TCRdb's D call of TRBD2 is untestable without DNA. Germline V gene data show CDR1 as SGHTA and CDR2 as FQGNSA. This CDR3 spans 15 amino acids. The chain's CDR3 is CASSLTGGYQETQYF.

The chain joins TRBV7-3 to TRBJ2-5; lacking DNA, the TRBD1 call made by TCRdb goes unchecked. This CDR3 comprises 15 residues. Germline V gene lookup returns CDR1 SGHTA and CDR2 FQGTGA. The CDR3 is CASSTSGGESETQYF.

The chain carries TRBV27 and TRBJ2-1. Germline assignment: CDR1 MNHEY and CDR2 SMNVEV (reference sequence). CDR3 length: 13 amino acids. The chain's CDR3 is CASKTDFYNEQFF.

The rearrangement uses TRBV28 and TRBJ2-7; TCRdb returns TRBD1, unconfirmable since there is no DNA. Germline CDR1 reads MDHEN; CDR2 reads SYDVKM. The CDR3 contains 14 residues. This CDR3 is CASSSRDRVYEQYF. Filled out from reference TRBV28 and TRBJ2-7, the complete variable domain reads DVKVTQSSRYLVKRTGEKVFLECVQDMDHENMFWYRQDPGLGLRLIYFSYDVKMKEKGDIPEGYSVSREKKERFSLILESASTNQTSMYLCASSSRDRVYEQYFGPGTRLTVT.